The 20 T cell receptor beta chains below all came from one sample that was sequenced in a study of T-cell reconstitution after alpha-beta-depleted transplantation in children. A TCRbeta library incorporating unique molecular identifiers was prepared. TCRdb processed the PCR reads anew with MiXCR; each CDR3 protein has one entry. The sample contains around 250,000 distinct CDR3 sequences, more than 20% of which appear only once. This material consisted of PBMCs, taken before TCRalphabeta/CD19-depleted stem cell transplant. Source of these receptors: a girl aged 2 to 10 with Fanconi anemia, due to receive a stem cell transplant.

The chain uses TRBV25-1 and TRBJ2-1; TRBD1 agrees at 9 bases. The J segment lost 4 bases and the V segment lost 5 bases, leaving 3 bases of the junction unmatched. The CDR3 contains 14 residues. The germline CDR1 and CDR2 sequences are MGHDK and SYGVNS. The chain's CDR3 is CASSSGQGYNEQFF. As DNA, the CDR3 is TGTGCCAGCAGTTCGGGACAGGGTTACAATGAGCAGTTCTTC.

In its sample, this clonotype was seen many times. The rearrangement joins TRBV29-1 to TRBJ2-3; tentative D call: TRBD2 (5 bases). The CDR3 runs 12 residues. V dropped 5 bases and J dropped 6 bases, with 12 bases sitting between them. The V gene's germline CDR1 is SQVTM and CDR2 ANQGSEA. CDR3 bases: TGCAGCGTTACCGGGAACAAGGATACGCAGTATTTT. The encoded protein is CSVTGNKDTQYF.

In its sample, this clonotype was seen many times. The chain couples TRBV7-2 to TRBJ2-3; 12 nucleotides align to TRBD2. The ends lost 10 bases at V and 5 bases at J; junction bases unmatched: 16. CDR3 length: 17 residues. Germline CDR1 SGHTA, CDR2 FQGNSA. CDR3 residues: CATQRWASGGAKDTQYF. DNA for the CDR3: TGTGCCACTCAACGTTGGGCTAGCGGGGGGGCAAAAGATACGCAGTATTTT.

There are many counts of this clonotype. V and J are TRBV12-3 or TRBV12-4 and TRBJ2-7; TRBD2 aligns across 9 bases. CDR3 length: 15 amino acids. The V and J ends lost 3 bases and 3 bases, in that order; junction bases with no gene match: 6. Here the CDR3 reads CASSFGGRAGYEQYF. CDR3 bases: TGTGCCAGCAGTTTCGGCGGGAGGGCCGGCTACGAGCAGTACTTC.

This clonotype was counted between two and nine times. V usage is TRBV29-1 and J usage is TRBJ2-2; 7 bases are shared with TRBD1. Per the germline V gene, CDR1 is SQVTM and CDR2 is ANQGSEA. The CDR3 contains 14 residues. V gave up 7 bases and J gave up 7 bases; unmatched junction bases: 12. CDR3 nucleotides: TGCAGCGCTGCGTTTCAGGGGGTAGGCGGGGAGCTGTTTTTT. Amino acid sequence: CSAAFQGVGGELFF.

This clonotype has at least ten counts. The chain uses TRBV5-1 and TRBJ2-1, with D maybe TRBD1 (5 bases). This CDR3 region has 13 residues. The V gene lost 0 bases and the J gene lost 8 bases, with 9 bases spanning the gap. CDR1 is SGHRS, CDR2 YFSETQ, per germline. This CDR3 reads CASSLAQGDEQFF. The CDR3 DNA sequence: TGCGCCAGCAGCTTGGCCCAAGGGGATGAGCAGTTCTTC.

This clonotype was counted ten times or more. The chain links TRBV20-1 to TRBJ2-5; D possibly uses TRBD1 or TRBD2 (5 bases each). The CDR3 has 11 residues. Trimming removed 8 bases at V and 5 bases at J, with 12 bases between. Germline V gene sequence: CDR1 DFQATT, CDR2 SNEGSKA (reference sequence). CDR3 DNA sequence: TGCAGTCTTACGGGGCAGGAGACCCAGTACTTC. Protein: CSLTGQETQYF.

This clonotype was found many times. The chain employs TRBV18 and TRBJ2-5; no reliable D call. Deletions cut 4 bases from V and 5 bases from J, with 8 bases between. This CDR3 contains 12 residues. The germline V gene has CDR1 KGHSH and CDR2 LQKENI. CDR3 sequence (DNA): TGTGCCAGCTCACTCATTACGGAGACCCAGTACTTC. Amino acids: CASSLITETQYF.

The chain couples TRBV7-6 to TRBJ2-2, with a weak D call TRBD1 (5 bases). Germline CDR1 reads SGHVS; CDR2 reads FNYEAQ. With 2 bases removed from V and 6 bases from J, the gap between germline ends came to 10 bases. The CDR3 is made up of 14 amino acids. CDR3: CASSLKWGAGELFF. The CDR3 bases are TGTGCCAGCAGCTTAAAATGGGGCGCCGGGGAGCTGTTTTTT.

For this clonotype: The limits of the CDR3 on the DNA are not certain, so only TCRdb's listed CDR3 is given. The rearrangement uses TRBV7-5 and TRBJ2-3; the D call of TRBD2 is as the table states it, not checked on the DNA. TRBV7-5 is a known pseudogene. The CDR3 adds up to 19 amino acids, both ends counted. This CDR3 reads CISVSEASRGTSGTDTQYF.

This clonotype was counted between two and nine times. The rearrangement links TRBV20-1 to TRBJ2-7; TRBD2 is a possible D gene (5 bases). V lost 6 bases and J lost 6, with 15 bases in between. Germline V gene data show CDR1 as DFQATT and CDR2 as SNEGSKA (reference sequence). There are 12 residues in the CDR3. The DNA of the CDR3 is TGCAGTGCCCTATTACTAGGGCCCGAGCAGTACTTC. Its protein product is CSALLLGPEQYF.

The chain couples TRBV7-6 to TRBJ2-2, with D perhaps matching TRBD1 (6 bases). Looked up from germline, CDR1 is SGHVS and CDR2 is FNYEAQ. The CDR3 sequence is 14 residues long. Trimming removed 6 bases at V and 1 base at J, with 9 bases between. The CDR3 sequence is CASRKTGNTGELFF. The DNA for the CDR3 is TGTGCCAGCAGAAAGACAGGGAACACCGGGGAGCTGTTTTTT.

CDR3: CASSISTGIWAIGYTF. In DNA, the CDR3 is TGTGCCAGCAGCATTTCAACAGGGATTTGGGCTATAGGCTACACCTTC. The chain combines TRBV21-1 with TRBJ1-2; TRBD1 is the table's D call, not checked against the DNA. TRBV21-1 is deemed a pseudogene. The CDR3 extends over 16 amino acids.

This clonotype was counted at least ten times. Here the CDR3 reads CASSSLPGLAFYEQYF. The CDR3 DNA follows: TGTGCCAGCAGCTCTCTACCGGGACTAGCGTTCTACGAGCAGTACTTC. This chain joins TRBV7-2 and TRBJ2-7; 10 bases agree with TRBD2. CDR1 and CDR2 from the germline V gene are SGHTA and FQGNSA. This CDR3 has 16 residues. Losses at the gene ends were 4 bases for V and 3 bases for J; bases not matched to a gene: 9.

There are a few counts of this clonotype. The chain joins TRBV6-4 to TRBJ1-1; 7 nucleotides align to TRBD1. The V segment lost 6 bases and the J segment 0 bases; nucleotides outside the gene matches: 19. The CDR3 is 19 amino acids. Germline V gene lookup returns CDR1 MRHNA and CDR2 SNTAGT. CDR3 DNA: TGTGCCAGCAGCCGACAGGGTTCCGTCTGGGGATCTATGAACACTGAAGCTTTCTTT. Protein sequence: CASSRQGSVWGSMNTEAFF.

V and J are TRBV25-1 and TRBJ2-7, with TRBD1 matching over 7 bases. The V gene's germline CDR1 is MGHDK and CDR2 SYGVNS. J was trimmed by 3 bases and V by 4 bases; bases with no gene match: 3. CDR3 length: 13 amino acids. The CDR3 sequence is CASSVRQGYEQYF. The CDR3 DNA is TGTGCCAGCAGTGTAAGACAGGGCTACGAGCAGTACTTC.

V and J are TRBV6-6 and TRBJ2-2; 10 bases are shared with TRBD2. This CDR3 has 17 amino acids. V trimming: 5 bases; J trimming: 0 bases; junction bases outside the gene matches: 6. Germline assignment: CDR1 MNHNY and CDR2 SVGAGI (reference sequence). This CDR3 is CASSRSLAGANTGELFF. The CDR3 DNA sequence: TGTGCCAGCAGTAGGTCCCTAGCGGGGGCGAACACCGGGGAGCTGTTTTTT.

The rearrangement uses TRBV29-1 and TRBJ1-2; weak D call: TRBD1 (5 bases). The V end was cut by 6 bases, the J end by 2 bases, with 10 bases between. This CDR3 has 12 amino acids. CDR1 and CDR2 from the germline V gene are SQVTM and ANQGSEA. The DNA of the CDR3 is TGCAGCGTAGCTGACAGCAACTATGGCTACACCTTC. Protein sequence: CSVADSNYGYTF.

This clonotype was recorded many times. The CDR3 region is CASSLVEGGISAYEQYF. For the CDR3, the DNA is TGTGCCAGCAGCTTAGTAGAGGGGGGGATCTCGGCATACGAGCAGTACTTC. This sequence joins TRBV7-2 and TRBJ2-7; weak D call: TRBD2 (7 bases). The CDR3 spans 17 residues. Germline V gives CDR1 SGHTA, CDR2 FQGNSA. Trimming removed 1 base at V and 4 bases at J, with 20 bases between.

The chain couples TRBV5-4 to TRBJ1-1, with a tentative D call TRBD1 (6 bases). This CDR3 has 14 amino acids. Germline V lookup: CDR1 SGHNT, CDR2 YYREEE (reference sequence). V was trimmed by 2 bases and J by 4 bases, leaving 12 bases between them. DNA for the CDR3: TGTGCCAGCAGCTTAACAGGGTCGGCCACTGAAGCTTTCTTT. Encoded protein: CASSLTGSATEAFF. The full variable domain, completed using reference TRBV5-4 and TRBJ1-1, is ETGVTQSPTHLIKTRGQQVTLRCSSQSGHNTVSWYQQALGQGPQFIFQYYREEENGRGNFPPRFSGLQFPNYSSELNVNALELDDSALYLCASSLTGSATEAFFGQGTRLTVV.